Below are 20 T cell receptor beta chains sequenced from a single sample in a study of lymphopenia after photon versus proton radiotherapy. Profiling relied on immunoSEQ multiplex PCR, and the TCRdb table lists in-frame clones only, not all of them. The repertoire includes some 7,000 clones, more than 75% of them detected once, and roughly 48% sits in the top ten. Sequencing used peripheral blood, obtained from a patient treated with photon-based radiotherapy. These receptors all come from a man aged 25 to 45 with gastric cancer.

The J gene is TRBJ2-3, the V gene TRBV19; D call uncertain. The CDR3 loop spans 15 amino acids. Deletions cut 3 bases from V and 2 bases from J, with 12 bases between. CDR1 is LNHDA and CDR2 is SQIVND in the germline V gene (reference sequence). CDR3 sequence (DNA): TGTGCCAGTAGTATCGATGCTCGCCTCACAGATACGCAGTATTTT. This encodes CASSIDARLTDTQYF.

About this clone: A junction end diverges from the germline sequence, so it may reflect a read error. DNA of the CDR3: TGCGCCAGCAGTGAAAAGCGGGGGCACCGGGGAGCTGTTTTT. Its protein product is CASSEKRGHRGAVF. The rearrangement links TRBV10-1 to TRBJ2-2; 8 nucleotides match TRBD2. Per the germline V gene, CDR1 is WNHNN and CDR2 is SYGVQD (reference sequence). This CDR3 has 14 amino acids.

The gene calls are TRBV27 and TRBJ2-5, with 12 bases identical to TRBD2. Germline V gives CDR1 MNHEY, CDR2 SMNVEV (reference sequence). The V gene end was trimmed by 5 bases and the J gene end by 2 bases; junction bases not matched to a gene: 6. The CDR3 totals 16 residues. This chain's CDR3 is CASSDGTSGLQETQYF. CDR3 DNA: TGTGCCAGCAGTGACGGGACTAGCGGGTTACAAGAGACCCAGTACTTC.

This chain links TRBV29-1 with TRBJ2-1; TRBD2 matches 12 bases. CDR1 SQVTM and CDR2 ANQGSEA come from the germline V gene. The CDR3 extends over 11 amino acids. V was pared by 7 bases and J by 12 bases, with 4 bases of the junction left unmatched. Here the CDR3 reads CSAILAGGQFF. The CDR3 DNA sequence: TGCAGCGCAATACTAGCGGGGGGGCAGTTCTTC.

This clone was counted only a few times. This rearrangement joins TRBV19 to TRBJ2-5; D gene ambiguous. The CDR3 totals 11 residues. V was shortened by 7 bases and J by 8 bases, with 11 bases between the two germline ends. Germline V gene sequence: CDR1 LNHDA, CDR2 SQIVND (reference sequence). This chain's CDR3 is CASKAGSTQYF. For the CDR3, the DNA is TGTGCCAGTAAAGCTGGCAGCACCCAGTACTTC.

This clone showed up just a few times. The rearrangement links TRBV4-2 to TRBJ2-1; maybe TRBD2 (5 bases). CDR1 is LGHNA and CDR2 is YNFKEQ in the germline V gene. V gave up 5 bases and J gave up 7 bases, with 21 bases separating them. The CDR3 has 16 residues. This CDR3 is CASSLDVRELGNEQFF. CDR3 coding DNA: TGTGCCAGCAGCTTAGACGTGAGGGAGTTGGGGAATGAGCAGTTCTTC.

The V and J genes are TRBV6-5 and TRBJ1-2, with D unresolved. Trimming cost V 6 bases and J 7 bases, with 15 bases left between them. CDR3 length: 13 amino acids. Germline V gene lookup returns CDR1 MNHEY and CDR2 SVGAGI. The CDR3: CASRRLGLGGYTF. The CDR3 nucleotides read TGTGCCAGCAGACGTTTGGGTCTTGGTGGCTACACCTTC.

This rearrangement joins TRBV19 to TRBJ2-2; 7 nucleotides match TRBD2. The CDR3 is 16 amino acids. Germline V gene lookup returns CDR1 LNHDA and CDR2 SQIVND (reference sequence). V gave up 5 bases and J gave up 3 bases; unmatched junction bases: 9. The CDR3 sequence is CASSLQTSWDTGELFF. DNA for the CDR3: TGTGCCAGTAGTTTACAGACTAGCTGGGACACCGGGGAGCTGTTTTTT.

The chain couples TRBV29-1 to TRBJ1-4; TRBD1 might be the D (5 bases). CDR1 SQVTM and CDR2 ANQGSEA come from the germline V gene. CDR3 length: 13 residues. V was pared by 6 bases and J by 4 bases, with 12 bases between. CDR3 sequence reads: CSVGRAINEKLFF. Written as DNA, the CDR3 is TGCAGCGTGGGGCGGGCAATTAATGAAAAACTGTTTTTT.

This chain links TRBV14 with TRBJ1-5; 11 bases align to TRBD1. V lost 6 bases, J lost 5 bases, and 6 bases stayed unmatched. CDR3 size: 15 residues. In germline, CDR1 is SGHDN, CDR2 FVKESK. CDR3 bases: TGTGCCAGCAGTAGGACAGGGGGCCTTTATCAGCCCCAGCATTTT. Amino acids: CASSRTGGLYQPQHF.

This clone was detected once. This chain uses TRBV19 with TRBJ2-1, with 8 bases identical to TRBD1. Unmatched junction bases numbered 11, after V lost 4 bases and J lost 6 bases. Germline lookup yields CDR1 LNHDA and CDR2 SQIVND (reference sequence). CDR3 length equals 16 residues. CDR3 loop: CASSTQGARVGNEQFF. In nucleotides, the CDR3 is TGTGCCAGTAGTACCCAGGGGGCTCGGGTAGGCAATGAGCAGTTCTTC.

The rearrangement joins TRBV10-3 to TRBJ1-2, with TRBD1 identical over 8 bases. V shed 8 bases, J shed 7 bases, and the junction held 9 bases outside the gene matches. This CDR3 spans 13 amino acids. Germline V gene sequence: CDR1 ENHRY, CDR2 SYGVKD. CDR3 in amino acids: CAISAQGAPGYTF. CDR3 DNA: TGTGCCATCTCGGCCCAGGGGGCGCCTGGCTACACCTTC.

The chain carries TRBV6-5 and TRBJ1-4; 7 bases are shared with TRBD1. The CDR3 consists of 14 residues. Germline values: CDR1 MNHEY, CDR2 SVGAGI. Unmatched junction bases numbered 13, after V lost 6 bases and J lost 12 bases. The CDR3 coding sequence is TGTGCCAGCAGCCCGGACAGGTTTAATGCAGAACTGTTTTTT. It yields the protein CASSPDRFNAELFF.

The chain combines TRBV29-1 with TRBJ1-5; TRBD1 might be the D (5 bases). Trimming shortened V by 7 bases and J by 4 bases, and 11 bases separated the two germline ends. CDR3 length: 12 amino acids. Per the germline V gene, CDR1 is SQVTM and CDR2 is ANQGSEA. The CDR3 DNA is TGCAGCGCCCGGGACCCTAATCAGCCCCAGCATTTT. It specifies CSARDPNQPQHF.

The chain employs TRBV2 and TRBJ1-5, with 10 nucleotides matching TRBD1. The CDR3 runs to 15 residues. Germline loops: CDR1 SNHLY, CDR2 FYNNEI. Unmatched junction bases numbered 4, after V lost 4 bases and J lost 4 bases. CDR3 bases: TGTGCCAGCAGTGTCGACAGGGGGCTTAATCAGCCCCAGCATTTT. Translating gives CASSVDRGLNQPQHF.

The chain employs TRBV28 and TRBJ1-3; D unresolved. CDR1 and CDR2 (germline): MDHEN, SYDVKM. V dropped 2 bases and J dropped 2 bases, with 13 bases sitting between them. The CDR3 is 16 residues long. CDR3 DNA: TGTGCCAGCAGTTTACCATCTTCGACGGCTGGAAACACCATATATTTT. Its translation: CASSLPSSTAGNTIYF.

In its sample, this clone was seen once. V gene TRBV4-1 combines with J gene TRBJ1-6; tentative D call: TRBD1 (5 bases). Germline V gene sequence: CDR1 MGHRA, CDR2 YSYEKL. This CDR3 contains 15 residues. Trimming shortened V by 4 bases and J by 9 bases, and 16 bases separated the two germline ends. The DNA of the CDR3 is TGCGCCAGCAGCCCCTTCAGGGATAGGGGTTCACCCCTCCACTTT. Amino acid sequence: CASSPFRDRGSPLHF.

The V call is TRBV5-5, the J call TRBJ2-7; perhaps TRBD2 as D (6 bases). The germline V gene encodes CDR1 SGHKS and CDR2 YYEKEE (reference sequence). The CDR3 is 14 amino acids. Trimming took 1 base from V and 6 from J, leaving 14 bases between them. CDR3 sequence: CASSLSGGDVEQYF. The CDR3 DNA reads TGTGCCAGCAGCTTGAGTGGAGGGGATGTCGAGCAGTACTTC.

The genes are TRBV6-5 and TRBJ2-5; D not resolved. The germline V gene encodes CDR1 MNHEY and CDR2 SVGAGI. V lost 5 bases, J lost 0 bases, and 10 bases lay in between. The CDR3 extends over 14 amino acids. The CDR3 DNA sequence: TGTGCCAGCAGTGTGGTCGGAAACCAAGAGACCCAGTACTTC. Translated, it gives CASSVVGNQETQYF.

V and J are TRBV19 and TRBJ2-6; the D is unclear. The CDR3 runs 14 residues. The V end lost 5 bases, the J end lost 0 bases, and 5 bases lay between the germline ends. Germline-derived CDR1 and CDR2 are LNHDA and SQIVND (reference sequence). In nucleotides, the CDR3 is TGTGCCAGTAGTCCGGACTCTGGGGCCAACGTCCTGACTTTC. Translated: CASSPDSGANVLTF.